The present T cell receptor (beta chain) was sequenced within a study of T cell repertoires in cytomegalovirus infection. Across the whole study: From public TCR beta signatures came an indication of both CMV infection and matching HLA type. The study, taken as a whole, reports: HLA-C-restricted CMV clonotypes gave the most frequent clonotype in two of eight donors.

This clonotype appeared many times. Antigen specificity is unknown. CDR3 length: 17 residues. The germline CDR1 and CDR2 sequences are SGHTA and FQGNSA. Trimming removed 3 bases at V and 4 bases at J, with 18 bases between. TCRdb reprocessed the reads with MiXCR, giving one entry per CDR3 protein. The table records around 270,000 distinct CDR3 sequences, approximately 9% of them present only once. Material for sequencing was PBMCs. The chain combines TRBV7-2 with TRBJ2-2; D unclear. The clonotype was recovered from a human donor in good health (CMV status not recorded). Some clones in this sample may be carry-over from other donors' samples. CDR3 loop: CASSFGGPGRGTGELFF. CDR3 nucleotides: TGTGCCAGCAGCTTTGGCGGTCCTGGGCGTGGCACCGGGGAGCTGTTTTTT.